This T cell receptor (beta chain) was sequenced during a study of blood T cell repertoires in COVID-19. About the study: Sources were T cells, B-cell-depleted T cells, or PBMCs; the material itself was cDNA or gDNA.

Source study methods: By means of reference gene primer amplification, nucleated cell counts were estimated. The data were produced by immunoSEQ multiplex PCR, yet TCRdb's version contains in-frame clones alone and is incomplete. V and J calls and clone size are given by that table; D and trimming were obtained from the DNA. Here the sample spans under 150,000 clones, 80% to 90% being singletons. V dropped 6 bases and J dropped 1 base, with 15 bases sitting between them. CDR3 length: 15 residues. CDR1 is MNHEY, CDR2 SVGAGI, per germline. Material for sequencing was peripheral blood. The source of this sequence is a woman in her fifties or sixties with active COVID-19. The chain recombines TRBV6-5 with TRBJ1-1, with D possibly being TRBD1 (6 bases). The CDR3 loop is CASRKDRTWNTEAFF. In nucleotides, the CDR3 is TGTGCCAGCAGGAAAGACAGGACCTGGAACACTGAAGCTTTCTTT.